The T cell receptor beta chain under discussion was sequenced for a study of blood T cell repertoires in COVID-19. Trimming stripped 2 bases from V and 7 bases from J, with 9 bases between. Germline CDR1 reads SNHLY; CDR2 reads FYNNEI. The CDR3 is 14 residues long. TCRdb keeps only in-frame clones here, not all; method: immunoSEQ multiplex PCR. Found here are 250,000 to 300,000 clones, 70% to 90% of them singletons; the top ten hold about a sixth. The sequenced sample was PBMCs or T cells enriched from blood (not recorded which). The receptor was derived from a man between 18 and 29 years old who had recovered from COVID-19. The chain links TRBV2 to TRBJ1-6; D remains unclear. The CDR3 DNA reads TGTGCCAGCAGTGAAATGCGGCGGAATTCACCCCTCCACTTT. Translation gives CASSEMRRNSPLHF.